This TCR beta chain was captured by sequencing in a study of CD8+CD57+ T cells in acquired aplastic anemia. The wider study: Isolated CD4+ and CD8+ cells, once sorted, yielded DNA averaging approximately 3 ug. Regarding the study as a whole: Patients and controls turned out to have approximately 29 CD8+ CDR3 sequences in common.

CDR1 is SNHLY, CDR2 FYNNEI, per germline. The CDR3 is 16 residues long. Between the trimmed V and J ends, which lost 0 bases and 3 bases, there was a span of 15 bases. CDR3 and TCR beta VDJ profiling relied on a genomic DNA template. Each CDR3 protein is one row after TCRdb ran MiXCR on the reads. The sample includes 300,000 or so distinct CDR3 sequences, under 60% of them seen just once. For sequencing, patients were chosen who had shown expansion of CD8+CD57+ cells by flow cytometry. No therapy had been given to the patients at the time of blood sampling. With respect to this clonotype: Its target is unknown.

Sequenced sample: sorted CD4+, CD8+, or CD8+CD57+ T cells (not recorded which) from PBMCs. The sequence came from a human donor with aplastic anemia. The chain couples TRBV2 to TRBJ2-7; unclear D gene. The CDR3 nucleotides are TGTGCCAGCAGTGAAGCGACCAGCTGGATGGGCTACGAGCAGTACTTC. Protein sequence: CASSEATSWMGYEQYF.